The next 28 T cell receptor beta chains were all read from a single sample in a study of blood T cell repertoires in COVID-19 (dated by TCRdb to the early 2020s). Receptor amplification or capture employed the immunoSEQ multiplex PCR assay. The source is immuneACCESS, and TCRdb retained only in-frame sequences with V and J called. Part of the clones is not carried over; for the studies checked, unresolved V genes explain less than half of this, and the remainder is unexplained. Here the sample has about 120,000 clones; roughly 90% occur a single time. The leading ten clones occupy 3.7% of the sample. The sample taken for sequencing was peripheral blood. These receptors originate from a man between 50 and 59 years old with active COVID-19.

The CDR3 region is CASSGGSGQVGRLGPEAFF. CDR3 bases: TGTGCCAGCAGCGGAGGCTCGGGACAGGTGGGGCGGCTCGGCCCTGAAGCTTTCTTT. The V gene is TRBV7-2, the J gene TRBJ1-1, with 8 bases fitting TRBD1. The trim removed 5 bases at V and 6 bases at J, leaving 23 bases unmatched. Looked up from germline, CDR1 is SGHTA and CDR2 is FQGNSA. The CDR3 runs 19 residues.

The chain has TRBV5-1 and TRBJ2-3; TRBD1 aligns across 7 bases. The J segment lost 4 bases and the V segment lost 0 bases, leaving 8 bases of the junction unmatched. CDR3 length: 16 residues. Per germline, CDR1 SGHRS and CDR2 YFSETQ. The CDR3 DNA reads TGCGCCAGCAGCTTGGAGGGACAGAAGATATCAGATACGCAGTATTTT. This encodes CASSLEGQKISDTQYF.

This sequence joins TRBV28 and TRBJ2-4; 11 bases are shared with TRBD1. Trimming cost V 4 bases and J 2 bases; bases outside gene matches: 10. The CDR3 totals 18 residues. Germline CDR1 and CDR2: MDHEN and SYDVKM. CDR3 sequence: CASSSRDRGRGPKNIQYF. The CDR3 DNA reads as TGTGCCAGCAGTTCCCGGGACAGGGGGAGGGGGCCCAAAAACATTCAGTACTTC.

This chain connects TRBV4-1 to TRBJ2-5; possible D gene TRBD1, 6 bases. This CDR3 has 13 residues. V was cut by 4 bases and J by 2 bases, with 8 bases left in between. The germline gives CDR1 MGHRA, CDR2 YSYEKL. The DNA for the CDR3 is TGCGCCAGCAGCCGGACAGCTCAAGAGACCCAGTACTTC. Translation gives CASSRTAQETQYF.

J is TRBJ2-5 and V is TRBV14; no definite D call. From germline, CDR1 is SGHDN and CDR2 FVKESK. Between the trimmed V and J ends, which lost 0 bases and 3 bases, there was a span of 8 bases. The CDR3 sequence is 14 residues long. The CDR3 DNA reads as TGTGCCAGCAGCCAAGAAAACAGCAAAGAGACCCAGTACTTC. Protein sequence: CASSQENSKETQYF.

V is TRBV2 and J is TRBJ1-1; D uncertain. The CDR3 is 13 amino acids. V lost 7 bases to trimming and J lost 3 bases, with 12 bases between them. Per the germline V gene, CDR1 is SNHLY and CDR2 is FYNNEI. The CDR3, as DNA: TGTGCCAGCACCCAGCGGTTGGACACTGAAGCTTTCTTT. Its translation is CASTQRLDTEAFF.

V usage is TRBV6-5 and J usage is TRBJ1-2; D not certain. The CDR3 totals 15 residues. Trimming removed 3 bases from V and 5 bases from J, with 16 bases in between. The germline CDR1 and CDR2 sequences are MNHEY and SVGAGI. The DNA for the CDR3 is TGTGCCAGCAGTTATGCCCGGATGGGGAGTTATGGCTACACCTTC. Its protein product is CASSYARMGSYGYTF.

This chain uses TRBV28 with TRBJ1-6; TRBD1 aligns across 8 bases. Germline V lookup: CDR1 MDHEN, CDR2 SYDVKM. V dropped 7 bases and J dropped 7; count of bases not matched to a gene: 12. CDR3 length: 16 amino acids. CDR3 sequence reads: CASIRGGTGPNSPLHF. CDR3 bases: TGTGCCAGCATCCGAGGTGGGACAGGCCCGAATTCACCCCTCCACTTT.

This chain joins TRBV10-3 and TRBJ2-2; D is ambiguous. V dropped 6 bases and J dropped 0 bases, with 2 bases sitting between them. The CDR3 sequence is 12 residues long. CDR1 and CDR2 from the germline V gene are ENHRY and SYGVKD. The CDR3 here is CAISANTGELFF. The CDR3 DNA is TGTGCCATCAGCGCGAACACCGGGGAGCTGTTTTTT.

The rearrangement links TRBV3-1 (or the pseudogene TRBV3-2) to TRBJ2-2; 8 bases fit TRBD2. With V trimmed by 5 bases and J by 6 bases, 5 bases remained unmatched. The CDR3 runs to 14 residues. From germline, CDR1 is LGHDT and CDR2 YNNKEL (reference sequence). CDR3 loop: CASSVTSGSGELFF. DNA for the CDR3: TGTGCCAGCAGCGTCACTAGCGGTTCCGGGGAGCTGTTTTTT.

This clone was detected only once. J is TRBJ2-1 and V is TRBV7-9, with TRBD2 matching 7 bases. The CDR3 contains 17 residues. The ends lost 5 bases at V and 8 bases at J; junction bases unmatched: 18. Germline CDR1 SEHNR, CDR2 FQNEAQ (reference sequence). The CDR3 DNA reads as TGTGCCAGCAGCCCACCCCAGGCCGGCGGGAGAAGGTATGAGCAGTTCTTC. This gives the protein CASSPPQAGGRRYEQFF.

The chain couples TRBV7-3 to TRBJ2-1; D possibly corresponds to TRBD1 (6 bases). Trimming took off 0 bases at V and 3 bases at J, with 12 bases between the two ends. Per germline, CDR1 SGHTA and CDR2 FQGTGA. The CDR3 totals 16 residues. CDR3 DNA: TGTGCCAGCAGCTTAACAGGTGACAGGCTCTACAATGAGCAGTTCTTC. Translating it yields CASSLTGDRLYNEQFF.

The chain employs TRBV19 and TRBJ2-3, with D perhaps TRBD1 (5 bases). The CDR3 has 14 amino acids. Germline V gene sequence: CDR1 LNHDA, CDR2 SQIVND (reference sequence). The germline V and J ends were trimmed by 10 bases and 6 bases, with 20 bases remaining between them. The CDR3 region has the DNA TGTGCCACCTCCCTAGGGGCCAACAGGGATACGCAGTATTTT. Its protein product is CATSLGANRDTQYF.

This chain uses TRBV11-2 with TRBJ2-1; D is unresolved. The CDR3 is 13 residues long. Germline lookup yields CDR1 SGHAT and CDR2 FQNNGV. The V gene lost 3 bases and the J gene lost 6 bases, with 9 bases spanning the gap. CDR3 region: CASSFPSSNEQFF. The CDR3 bases are TGTGCCAGCAGCTTCCCCTCTAGCAATGAGCAGTTCTTC.

This clone was picked up one time. The J gene is TRBJ2-3, the V gene TRBV29-1; D perhaps matches TRBD1 (6 bases). The CDR3 is made up of 13 amino acids. Germline CDR1 is SQVTM and CDR2 is ANQGSEA. Trimming removed 6 bases at V and 0 bases at J, with 10 bases between. The CDR3 loop reads CSVVGQSTDTQYF. CDR3 DNA: TGCAGCGTGGTAGGACAGAGCACAGATACGCAGTATTTT.

This chain uses TRBV19 with TRBJ2-5; D unclear. This CDR3 has 15 amino acids. V dropped 2 bases and J dropped 1 base, with 11 bases sitting between them. Per the germline V gene, CDR1 is LNHDA and CDR2 is SQIVND (reference sequence). The CDR3 DNA reads as TGTGCCAGTAGTATATCGGAGCAAGTCCAAGAGACCCAGTACTTC. This codes for CASSISEQVQETQYF. The whole variable domain, remainder taken from reference TRBV19 and TRBJ2-5, is DGGITQSPKYLFRKEGQNVTLSCEQNLNHDAMYWYRQDPGQGLRLIYYSQIVNDFQKGDIAEGYSVSREKKESFPLTVTSAQKNPTAFYLCASSISEQVQETQYFGPGTRLLVL.

The V call is TRBV18, the J call TRBJ1-2; D remains unclear. V dropped 0 bases and J dropped 8 bases, with 13 bases sitting between them. Germline CDR1 KGHSH, CDR2 LQKENI. This CDR3 comprises 14 residues. The CDR3 bases are TGTGCCAGCTCACCACCCTCGGTCTTCGGGGGCTACACCTTC. Its translation is CASSPPSVFGGYTF. The entire variable domain, with the rest obtained from reference TRBV18 and TRBJ1-2, is as follows: NAGVMQNPRHLVRRRGQEARLRCSPMKGHSHVYWYRQLPEEGLKFMVYLQKENIIDESGMPKERFSAEFPKEGPSILRIQQVVRGDSAAYFCASSPPSVFGGYTFGSGTRLTVV.

The chain uses TRBV9 and TRBJ1-1; no firm D call. Trimming removed 0 bases from V and 1 base from J, with 10 bases in between. The CDR3 is made up of 15 amino acids. CDR1 and CDR2 from the germline V gene are SGDLS and YYNGEE. As DNA, the CDR3 is TGTGCCAGCAGCGTAGAAGCTCGGGGGAACACTGAAGCTTTCTTT. It is translated as CASSVEARGNTEAFF.

This clone came up a few times. The rearrangement links TRBV6-6 to TRBJ1-2; 7 bases align to TRBD1. The V gene's germline CDR1 is MNHNY and CDR2 SVGAGI (reference sequence). J lost 8 bases, V lost 7 bases, and 10 bases had no gene match. The CDR3 covers 13 residues. This CDR3 reads CASKRQGLPGYTF. CDR3 nucleotide sequence: TGTGCCAGCAAAAGACAGGGCCTTCCCGGCTACACCTTC.

The chain employs TRBV3-1 (or the pseudogene TRBV3-2) and TRBJ2-4; 8 nucleotides agree with TRBD2. V was clipped by 4 bases and J by 3 bases; unmatched bases: 8. The CDR3 totals 16 residues. CDR1 LGHDT and CDR2 YNNKEL come from the germline V gene (reference sequence). The CDR3 here is CASSPRLGGGKNIQYF. In nucleotides, the CDR3 is TGTGCCAGCAGCCCCCGACTCGGGGGGGGCAAAAACATTCAGTACTTC.

V and J are TRBV3-1 (or the pseudogene TRBV3-2) and TRBJ2-1, with 11 positions matching TRBD2. Trimming at V came to 4 bases and at J to 4 bases, leaving 6 bases not matched to a gene. The CDR3 consists of 16 residues. Per the germline V gene, CDR1 is LGHDT and CDR2 is YNNKEL (reference sequence). CDR3 protein: CASSPRGLAVYNEQFF. For the CDR3, the DNA is TGTGCCAGCAGCCCGAGGGGACTAGCGGTTTACAATGAGCAGTTCTTC.

The V gene is TRBV6-5, the J gene TRBJ1-3; the match to TRBD1 covers 8 bases. The V gene end was trimmed by 9 bases and the J gene end by 0 bases; junction bases not matched to a gene: 4. Germline CDR1 reads MNHEY; CDR2 reads SVGAGI. There are 14 residues in the CDR3. The CDR3 DNA is TGTGCCAGTAGACAGGGGACCTCTGGAAACACCATATATTTT. Amino acids: CASRQGTSGNTIYF.

The V call is TRBV29-1, the J call TRBJ1-3; D not resolved. V was clipped by 6 bases and J by 4 bases, with 16 bases between them. The CDR3 totals 14 residues. CDR1 SQVTM and CDR2 ANQGSEA come from the germline V gene. The CDR3 bases are TGCAGCGTCGCTGCGGCCCCGGGAGGAAACACCATATATTTT. This translates into CSVAAAPGGNTIYF.

The chain is built from TRBV7-2 and TRBJ2-1, with 7 bases fitting TRBD2. Germline V gene sequence: CDR1 SGHTA, CDR2 FQGNSA. V shed 5 bases and J 9 bases; nucleotides not matched to a gene: 10. CDR3 length: 14 amino acids. In nucleotides, the CDR3 is TGTGCCAGCAGCCCCAGCGGGGCAGACGTTGAGCAGTTCTTC. Translating it yields CASSPSGADVEQFF.

This chain uses TRBV10-2 with TRBJ1-4; 7 nucleotides agree with TRBD1. Unmatched junction bases numbered 5, after V lost 2 bases and J lost 8 bases. The CDR3 spans 14 residues. Germline V gene sequence: CDR1 WSHSY, CDR2 SAAADI. CDR3 nucleotide sequence: TGCGCCAGCAGTGAGCAGGGGGGAGTCGAAAAACTGTTTTTT. It specifies CASSEQGGVEKLFF.

The chain is built from TRBV3-1 (or the pseudogene TRBV3-2) and TRBJ2-2, with 12 bases identical to TRBD2. The junction had 10 bases not matched to a gene; V was cut back by 7 bases and J by 4 bases. The germline gives CDR1 LGHDT, CDR2 YNNKEL (reference sequence). The CDR3 spans 17 residues. Here the CDR3 DNA reads TGTGCCAGCACCCCTGGACTAGCGGGGTTGGGCACCGGGGAGCTGTTTTTT. It yields the protein CASTPGLAGLGTGELFF.

About this clone: Distinct nucleotide sequences in the sample also encode this CDR3. The V and J genes are TRBV3-1 (or the pseudogene TRBV3-2) and TRBJ2-7; TRBD2 agrees at 10 bases. The CDR3 loop spans 14 amino acids. Unmatched junction bases numbered 3, after V lost 1 base and J lost 6 bases. Per germline, CDR1 LGHDT and CDR2 YNNKEL (reference sequence). Here the CDR3 reads CASSQGVAGGEQYV. For the CDR3, the DNA is TGTGCCAGCAGCCAAGGGGTAGCGGGAGGCGAGCAGTACGTC.

The chain carries TRBV29-1 and TRBJ2-3, with 9 nucleotides matching TRBD1. V shed 4 bases and J 0 bases; nucleotides not matched to a gene: 8. Germline V CDR1 and CDR2: SQVTM, ANQGSEA. There are 16 residues in the CDR3. CDR3 nucleotide sequence: TGCAGCGTTGGAGGGGACAGGGTTCCCAGCACAGATACGCAGTATTTT. Its translation: CSVGGDRVPSTDTQYF.